Given below is one TCR beta chain in context. The antigen is undetermined. This sample's treatment: oral pan-JAK inhibitor, 5-10 mg twice daily. The sample originates from a study of CD8+ T cells in alopecia areata. Study context: The study gave tofacitinib for 6 to 18 months, then 6 months off drug.

The ends lost 0 bases at V and 2 bases at J; junction bases unmatched: 7. Per the germline V gene, CDR1 is SQVTM and CDR2 is ANQGSEA. The CDR3 is 17 amino acids. cDNA reverse transcribed from extracted RNA served as the sequencing template. Clones were sequenced by immunoSEQ multiplex PCR, and TCRdb holds only the in-frame ones, with some missing. The sample carries around 300,000 clones, 60% recorded once. Whole-study results and caveats: Scalp samples also yield sequences from resident alphabeta T cells of normal skin.

The receptor comes from a human donor with alopecia areata. This material consisted of CD4+ T cells sorted from blood, taken between weeks 51 and 54, from a patient treated with tofacitinib. The chain is built from TRBV29-1 and TRBJ2-3, with 11 bases identical to TRBD2. The CDR3 protein is CSVEDGALAGVTDTQYF. As DNA, the CDR3 is TGCAGCGTTGAAGATGGAGCACTAGCGGGAGTCACAGATACGCAGTATTTT.